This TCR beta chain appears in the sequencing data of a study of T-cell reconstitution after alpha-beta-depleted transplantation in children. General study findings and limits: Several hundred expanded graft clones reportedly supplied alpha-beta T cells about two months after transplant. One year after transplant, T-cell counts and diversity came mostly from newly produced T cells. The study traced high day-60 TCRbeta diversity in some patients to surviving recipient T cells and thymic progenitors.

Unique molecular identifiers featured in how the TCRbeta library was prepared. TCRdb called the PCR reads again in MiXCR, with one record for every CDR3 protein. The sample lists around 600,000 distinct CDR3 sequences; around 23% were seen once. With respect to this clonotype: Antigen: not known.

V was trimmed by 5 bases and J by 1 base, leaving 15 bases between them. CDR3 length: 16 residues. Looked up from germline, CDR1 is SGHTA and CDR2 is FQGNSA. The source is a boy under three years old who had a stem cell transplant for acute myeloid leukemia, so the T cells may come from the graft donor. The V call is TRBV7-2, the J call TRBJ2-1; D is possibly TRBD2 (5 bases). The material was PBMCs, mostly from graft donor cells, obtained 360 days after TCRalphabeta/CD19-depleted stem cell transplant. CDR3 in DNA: TGTGCCAGCAGCCCCCGGGGATGGGGATCCTACAATGAGCAGTTCTTC. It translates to CASSPRGWGSYNEQFF.